The 14 T cell receptor beta chains listed next were all sequenced from one sample in a study of molecular identifiers for immune sequencing clone quantification. TCRdb re-derived calls from the PCR reads in MiXCR, one entry per CDR3 protein. The data contain 70,000 to 95,000 distinct CDR3 sequences, over 15% of them singletons. The source material was naive CD8+ T cells from blood, with Jurkat cell RNA spiked in. Indicated subset: FACS-sorted CD8+CD4-CCR7+CD45RA+ naive T cells. Source of these receptors: a human donor in good health. Some libraries in this study had Jurkat cell RNA spiked in.

Of note for this clonotype: This may stem from a read error, because a much larger clone lies one nucleotide away. The V call is TRBV29-1, the J call TRBJ2-1, with a possible D match to TRBD2 (6 bases). V lost 6 bases to trimming and J lost 2 bases, with 20 bases between them. Germline CDR1 SQVTM, CDR2 ANQGSEA. The CDR3 runs to 16 residues. The CDR3 is CSVGLSGDNPYNEQFF. DNA of the CDR3: TGCAGCGTAGGACTATCGGGAGACAACCCCTACAATGAGCAGTTCTTC.

This clonotype was seen at least ten times. This chain joins TRBV20-1 and TRBJ1-5, with D possibly matching TRBD1 (6 bases). The CDR3 has 13 amino acids. Germline loops: CDR1 DFQATT, CDR2 SNEGSKA (reference sequence). Trimming shortened V by 6 bases and J by 0 bases, and 9 bases separated the two germline ends. The CDR3 here is CSAMDSSNQPQHF. CDR3 DNA sequence: TGCAGTGCCATGGACAGTAGCAATCAGCCCCAGCATTTT.

To note about this clonotype: A much larger clone is a single base away; this may be a read error. The chain links TRBV15 to TRBJ2-2, with a possible D match to TRBD1 (5 bases). Per the germline V gene, CDR1 is LNHNV and CDR2 is YYDKDF (reference sequence). The CDR3 is made up of 17 amino acids. Trimming cost V 4 bases and J 0 bases, with 15 bases left between them. This CDR3 is CATSIPPRTTNTGELFF. In nucleotides, the CDR3 is TGTGCCACCAGCATACCCCCTAGGACAACGAACACCGGGGAGCTGTTTTTT.

There are many counts of this clonotype. This chain uses TRBV6-2 or TRBV6-3 with TRBJ2-7; 9 bases match TRBD1. The CDR3 has 16 residues. Germline trimming cut 5 bases from V and 0 bases from J; bases unmatched to any gene: 8. CDR1 is MNHEY and CDR2 is SVGEGT in the germline V gene. Here the CDR3 DNA reads TGTGCCAGCAGTCAGCCGGGACAGGGCTTCTCCTACGAGCAGTACTTC. Its protein is CASSQPGQGFSYEQYF.

This clonotype came up many times. The rearrangement links TRBV4-1 to TRBJ2-3, with TRBD2 matching 13 bases. The V gene end was trimmed by 5 bases and the J gene end by 1 base; junction bases not matched to a gene: 3. Germline V gives CDR1 MGHRA, CDR2 YSYEKL. The CDR3 has 16 amino acids. CDR3 sequence reads: CASSGGTSGGTDTQYF. For the CDR3, the DNA is TGCGCCAGCAGCGGCGGGACTAGCGGGGGCACAGATACGCAGTATTTT.

This clonotype was detected many times. The chain has TRBV4-3 and TRBJ2-1; D is undetermined. The V gene lost 0 bases and the J gene lost 8 bases, with 23 bases spanning the gap. Looked up from germline, CDR1 is LGHNA and CDR2 is YSLEER. CDR3 size: 18 residues. In DNA form, the CDR3 reads TGCGCCAGCAGCCAAGAAAGACCTTCCGGTCTCCCTGGGGATGAGCAGTTCTTC. This codes for CASSQERPSGLPGDEQFF.

This clonotype was observed once. The chain carries TRBV6-2 or TRBV6-3 and TRBJ1-5; no firm D call. The CDR3 extends over 13 amino acids. Trimming took 1 base from V and 10 from J, leaving 11 bases between them. In germline, CDR1 is MNHEY, CDR2 SVGEGT. CDR3 bases: TGTGCCAGCAGTTACTTGGAGGTGGAACCCCAGCATTTT. Translating gives CASSYLEVEPQHF.

Many counts were recorded for this clonotype. CDR3 protein: CASSVRPSSNEQYF. As DNA, the CDR3 is TGTGCCAGCAGCGTTCGGCCCTCGAGTAACGAGCAGTACTTC. The chain combines TRBV9 with TRBJ2-7; no definite D call. There are 14 residues in the CDR3. With 2 bases removed from V and 5 bases from J, the gap between germline ends came to 14 bases. Germline loops: CDR1 SGDLS, CDR2 YYNGEE.

The sample holds many counts of this clonotype. This chain joins TRBV29-1 and TRBJ2-1; D remains ambiguous. V was shortened by 7 bases and J by 7 bases, with 11 bases between the two germline ends. CDR1 is SQVTM, CDR2 ANQGSEA, per germline. The CDR3 extends over 11 amino acids. CDR3 residues: CSGDPGNEQFF. Written as DNA, the CDR3 is TGCAGCGGAGACCCCGGGAATGAGCAGTTCTTC.

This clonotype was found many times. The gene calls are TRBV29-1 and TRBJ2-7, with 7 bases that match TRBD2. The V gene end was trimmed by 6 bases and the J gene end by 2 bases; junction bases not matched to a gene: 4. The CDR3 runs 12 residues. Looked up from germline, CDR1 is SQVTM and CDR2 is ANQGSEA. The CDR3 DNA sequence: TGCAGCGTCGCGGGAGTGGCCTACGAGCAGTACTTC. Translated, it gives CSVAGVAYEQYF.

This clonotype turned up a few times. The chain recombines TRBV6-2 or TRBV6-3 with TRBJ2-1, with 9 bases identical to TRBD1. CDR1 MNHEY and CDR2 SVGEGT come from the germline V gene. The ends lost 7 bases at V and 7 bases at J; junction bases unmatched: 5. The CDR3 loop spans 13 amino acids. The CDR3 reads CASKGQGLNEQFF. CDR3 sequence (DNA): TGTGCCAGCAAGGGACAGGGTCTGAATGAGCAGTTCTTC.

In this sample, this clonotype turned up a few times. A read error may produce the germline difference seen at one junction end. The rearrangement links TRBV20-1 to TRBJ2-1, with TRBD2 identical over 8 bases. CDR1 is DFQATT, CDR2 SNEGSKA, per germline (reference sequence). This CDR3 comprises 16 residues. The chain's CDR3 is CSAEPGTRKREREGIF. CDR3 coding DNA: TGCAGTGCTGAGCCAGGGACTAGGAAACGAGAGAGGGAGGGGATTTTC.

This clonotype was picked up many times. The rearrangement uses TRBV7-9 and TRBJ1-1, with no clear D. V shed 5 bases and J shed 11 bases, with 21 bases lying between them. Germline loops: CDR1 SEHNR, CDR2 FQNEAQ (reference sequence). CDR3 length: 14 residues. The CDR3 sequence: CASSTIGSPNGAFF. The DNA for the CDR3 is TGTGCCAGCAGCACTATTGGGAGCCCGAACGGGGCTTTCTTT. Together with reference TRBV7-9 and TRBJ1-1, the CDR3 gives the full variable domain: DTGVSQNPRHKITKRGQNVTFRCDPISEHNRLYWYRQTLGQGPEFLTYFQNEAQLEKSRLLSDRFSAERPKGSFSTLEIQRTEQGDSAMYLCASSTIGSPNGAFFGQGTRLTVV.

This clonotype showed up many times. This sequence joins TRBV15 and TRBJ2-7, with D perhaps assigned TRBD1 or TRBD2 (6 bases each). CDR1 LNHNV and CDR2 YYDKDF come from the germline V gene (reference sequence). This CDR3 comprises 13 residues. V lost 0 bases, J lost 6 bases, and 9 bases lay in between. In DNA form, the CDR3 reads TGTGCCACCAGCAGAGAAGGGGGAGGCGAGCAGTACTTC. Amino acid sequence: CATSREGGGEQYF.